The present entry profiles one T cell receptor beta chain with its context. This entry belongs to a study of PD-L1 blockade in urothelial cancer. About the research overall: The patients had undergone anywhere from 0 to 3 prior chemotherapy regimens. Blood samples had a median of 141,255 T cells.

The CDR3 is 15 amino acids. Germline CDR1 reads SQVTM; CDR2 reads ANQGSEA. Trimming removed 4 bases from V and 4 bases from J, with 19 bases in between. As for time point: pretreatment peripheral blood. A spike-in of synthetic TCR analog templates was added to each PCR. Method: immunoSEQ multiplex PCR; TCRdb's copy keeps in-frame clones and lacks some. This table holds more than 75,000 clones, about four fifths found once. The chain joins TRBV29-1 to TRBJ1-1; D gene ambiguous. The sequencing here drew on PBMCs, taken around atezolizumab (anti-PD-L1) treatment. The sequence was collected from a man between 60 and 70 years old with urothelial cancer. The CDR3 region has the DNA TGCAGCGTTGCTTATCGACGTGGGGAGGGCACTGAAGCTTTCTTT. It codes for CSVAYRRGEGTEAFF.